This T cell receptor (beta chain) comes out of a study of shared clonotypes between healthy human individuals. Study summary: Every donor yielded three CD4 naive, three CD4 memory, two CD8 naive and one CD8 memory plate.

Data came from immunoSEQ multiplex PCR; TCRdb stores just in-frame clones and leaves some out. The table has about 2 million clones, about 94% seen once. To note about this clone: Its target is not known.

Naive CD8 cells lacked CD45RO and underwent positive selection for CCR7, leaving out terminally differentiated effector memory CD45RA+ cells. General study results and limits: Larger richness was generally estimated for naive than memory subsets.

Material for sequencing was naive CD8+ T cells sorted from blood. The source of this sequence is a man between 18 and 29 years old in good health.

For the CDR3, the DNA is TGTGCCAGCAGCTTGGACCATCGACTAGCGGGAGTACACCAAGAGACCCAGTACTTC. It encodes CASSLDHRLAGVHQETQYF. The V call is TRBV7-2, the J call TRBJ2-5; 12 bases align to TRBD2. The CDR3 extends over 19 amino acids. After removal of 3 bases from V and 0 bases from J, the junction contained 11 bases not matched to a gene. Germline CDR1 and CDR2: SGHTA and FQGNSA.